A single sample gave rise to the 3 T cell receptor beta chains below, sequenced in a study of cytomegalovirus exposure and HLA in healthy donors. Sequenced by immunoSEQ multiplex PCR; TCRdb stores in-frame clones only, minus some. Of about 120,000 clones listed, roughly 88% were seen once; the top ten hold about 6.9%. The source material was PBMCs. The source of these receptors is a woman aged 18-29 years in good health and CMV-seropositive.

The chain links TRBV11-2 to TRBJ2-5; TRBD2 matches 10 bases. CDR1 SGHAT and CDR2 FQNNGV come from the germline V gene. The CDR3 sequence is 18 residues long. Trimming at V came to 1 base and at J to 0 bases, leaving 8 bases not matched to a gene. The CDR3 nucleotides read TGTGCCAGCAGCTTAGCCCATCGTAGCGGGAGGAACCAAGAGACCCAGTACTTC. Encoded protein: CASSLAHRSGRNQETQYF.

This rearrangement joins TRBV7-9 to TRBJ1-1; no clear D. Germline CDR1 SEHNR, CDR2 FQNEAQ (reference sequence). This CDR3 is 13 amino acids long. Trimming removed 5 bases at V and 1 base at J, with 8 bases between. CDR3 nucleotide sequence: TGTGCCAGCAGCCCAAACACGAACACTGAAGCTTTCTTT. Encoded protein: CASSPNTNTEAFF.

The chain uses TRBV7-9 and TRBJ2-1; TRBD1 matches at 10 bases. The germline V gene encodes CDR1 SEHNR and CDR2 FQNEAQ (reference sequence). V was pared by 5 bases and J by 6 bases, with 7 bases of the junction left unmatched. The length of the CDR3 is 15 residues. The CDR3 reads CASSLRDRGSNEQFF. CDR3 in DNA: TGTGCCAGCAGCCTAAGGGACAGGGGCAGCAATGAGCAGTTCTTC.